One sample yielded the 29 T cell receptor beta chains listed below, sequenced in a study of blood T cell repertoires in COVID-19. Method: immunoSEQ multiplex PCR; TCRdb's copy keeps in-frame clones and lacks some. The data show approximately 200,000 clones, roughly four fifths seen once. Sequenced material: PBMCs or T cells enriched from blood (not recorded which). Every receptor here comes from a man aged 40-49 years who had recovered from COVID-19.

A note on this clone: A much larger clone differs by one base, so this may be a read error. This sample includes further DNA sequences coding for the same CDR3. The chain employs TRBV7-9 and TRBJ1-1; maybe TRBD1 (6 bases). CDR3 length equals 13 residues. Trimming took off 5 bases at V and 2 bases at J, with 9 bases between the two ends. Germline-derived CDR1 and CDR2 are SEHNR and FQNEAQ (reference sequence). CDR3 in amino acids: CASSQQGNTEAFF. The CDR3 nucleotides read TGTGCCAGCAGCCAACAGGGAAACACTGAAGCTTTCTTT.

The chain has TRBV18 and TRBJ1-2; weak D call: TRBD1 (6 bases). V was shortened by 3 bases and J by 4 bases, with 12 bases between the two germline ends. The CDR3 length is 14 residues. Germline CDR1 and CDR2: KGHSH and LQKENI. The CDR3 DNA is TGTGCCAGCTCACCCGGACAGAGTATCTATGGCTACACCTTC. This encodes CASSPGQSIYGYTF.

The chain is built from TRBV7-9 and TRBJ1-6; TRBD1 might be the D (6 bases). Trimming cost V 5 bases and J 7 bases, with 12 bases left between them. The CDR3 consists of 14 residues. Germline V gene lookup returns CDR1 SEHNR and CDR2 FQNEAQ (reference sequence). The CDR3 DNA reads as TGTGCCAGCAGCCGGGACATCTCGAATTCACCCCTCCACTTT. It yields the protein CASSRDISNSPLHF.

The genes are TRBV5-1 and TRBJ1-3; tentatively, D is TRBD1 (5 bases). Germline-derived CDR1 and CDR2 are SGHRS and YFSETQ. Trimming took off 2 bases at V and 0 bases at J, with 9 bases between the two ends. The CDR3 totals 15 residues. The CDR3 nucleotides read TGCGCCAGCAGCTTTCAGGGCACCTCTGGAAACACCATATATTTT. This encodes CASSFQGTSGNTIYF.

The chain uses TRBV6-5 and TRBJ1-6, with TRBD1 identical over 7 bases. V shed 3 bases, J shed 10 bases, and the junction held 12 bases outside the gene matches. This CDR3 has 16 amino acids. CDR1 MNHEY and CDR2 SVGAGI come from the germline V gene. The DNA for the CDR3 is TGTGCCAGCAGTTATAATTCCGCAGGGGGTCGCTCACCCCTCCACTTT. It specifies CASSYNSAGGRSPLHF.

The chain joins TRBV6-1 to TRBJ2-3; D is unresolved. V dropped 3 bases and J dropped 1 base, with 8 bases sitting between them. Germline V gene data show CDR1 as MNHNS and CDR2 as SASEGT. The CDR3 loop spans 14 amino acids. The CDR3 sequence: CASSETTGTDTQYF. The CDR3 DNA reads TGTGCCAGCAGTGAGACGACTGGCACAGATACGCAGTATTTT.

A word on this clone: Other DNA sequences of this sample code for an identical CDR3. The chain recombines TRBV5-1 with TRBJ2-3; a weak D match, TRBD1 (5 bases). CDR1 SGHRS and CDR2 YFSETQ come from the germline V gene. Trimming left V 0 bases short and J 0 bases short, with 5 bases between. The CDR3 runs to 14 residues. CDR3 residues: CASSLDRSTDTQYF. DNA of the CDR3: TGCGCCAGCAGCTTGGACAGGAGCACAGATACGCAGTATTTT.

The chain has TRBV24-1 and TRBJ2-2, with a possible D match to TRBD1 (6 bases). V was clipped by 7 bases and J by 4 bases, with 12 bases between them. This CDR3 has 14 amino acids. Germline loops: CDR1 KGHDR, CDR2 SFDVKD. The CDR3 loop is CATRGAGSTGELFF. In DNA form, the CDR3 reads TGTGCCACCAGGGGGGCAGGGAGCACCGGGGAGCTGTTTTTT.

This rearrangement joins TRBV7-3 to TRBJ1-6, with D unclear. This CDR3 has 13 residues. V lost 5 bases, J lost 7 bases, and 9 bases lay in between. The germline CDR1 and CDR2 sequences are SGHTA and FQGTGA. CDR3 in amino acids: CASSETRNSPLHF. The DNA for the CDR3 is TGTGCCAGCAGCGAAACCAGAAATTCACCCCTCCACTTT.

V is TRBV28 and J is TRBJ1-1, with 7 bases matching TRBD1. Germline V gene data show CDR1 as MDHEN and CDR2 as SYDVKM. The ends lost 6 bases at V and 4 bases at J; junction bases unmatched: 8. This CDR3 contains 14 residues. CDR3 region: CASSLQGLGTEAFF. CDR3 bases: TGTGCCAGCAGCCTACAGGGGTTGGGCACTGAAGCTTTCTTT.

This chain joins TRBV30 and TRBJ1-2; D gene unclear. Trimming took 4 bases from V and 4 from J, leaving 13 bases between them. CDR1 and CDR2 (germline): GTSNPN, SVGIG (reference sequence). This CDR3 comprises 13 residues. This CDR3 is CAWTGSLVYGYTF. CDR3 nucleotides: TGTGCCTGGACGGGGAGTCTTGTCTATGGCTACACCTTC.

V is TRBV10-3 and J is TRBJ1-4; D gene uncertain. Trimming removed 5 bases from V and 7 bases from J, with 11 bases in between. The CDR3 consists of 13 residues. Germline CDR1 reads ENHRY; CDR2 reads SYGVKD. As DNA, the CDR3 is TGTGCCATCAGTAGAGGTGTGGGTGAAAAACTGTTTTTT. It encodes CAISRGVGEKLFF.

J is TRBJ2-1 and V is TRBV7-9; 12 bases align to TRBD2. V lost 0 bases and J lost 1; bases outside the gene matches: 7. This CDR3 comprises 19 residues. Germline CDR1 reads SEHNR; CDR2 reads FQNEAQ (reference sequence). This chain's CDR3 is CASSLAVLAGGWSYNEQFF. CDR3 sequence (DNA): TGTGCCAGCAGCTTAGCGGTCCTAGCGGGAGGGTGGTCCTACAATGAGCAGTTCTTC.

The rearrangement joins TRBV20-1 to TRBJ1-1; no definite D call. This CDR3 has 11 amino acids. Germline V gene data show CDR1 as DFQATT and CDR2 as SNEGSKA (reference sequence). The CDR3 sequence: CISHRGGEAFF. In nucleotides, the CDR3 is TGCATTTCCCACCGGGGTGGTGAAGCTTTCTTT.

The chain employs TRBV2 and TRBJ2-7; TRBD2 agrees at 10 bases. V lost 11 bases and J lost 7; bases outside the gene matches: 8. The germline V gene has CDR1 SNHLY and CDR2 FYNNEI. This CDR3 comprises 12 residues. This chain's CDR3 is CAGGLAYREQYF. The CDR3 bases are TGTGCCGGGGGACTAGCGTACCGGGAGCAGTACTTC.

CDR3 in DNA: TGTGCCAGCAGCCTCCGGGGGGCTAGCGGGTATTGGGAGACCCAGTACTTC. Residues: CASSLRGASGYWETQYF. The rearrangement links TRBV5-6 to TRBJ2-5; 8 bases are a match to TRBD2. The CDR3 contains 17 residues. Germline CDR1 SGHDT, CDR2 YYEEEE. The J segment lost 5 bases and the V segment lost 4 bases, leaving 16 bases of the junction unmatched.

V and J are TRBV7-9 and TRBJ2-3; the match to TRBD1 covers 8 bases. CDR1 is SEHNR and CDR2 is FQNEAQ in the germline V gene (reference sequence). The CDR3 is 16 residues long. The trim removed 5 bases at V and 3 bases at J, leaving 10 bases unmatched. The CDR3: CASSPLTGAGTDTQYF. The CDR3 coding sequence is TGTGCCAGCAGCCCTTTGACAGGGGCGGGAACAGATACGCAGTATTTT.

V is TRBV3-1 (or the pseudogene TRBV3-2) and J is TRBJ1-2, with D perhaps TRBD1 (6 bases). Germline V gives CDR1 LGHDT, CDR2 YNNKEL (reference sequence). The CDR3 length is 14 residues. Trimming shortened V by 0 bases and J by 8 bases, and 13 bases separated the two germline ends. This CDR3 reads CASSQEPRGAGYTF. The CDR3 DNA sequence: TGTGCCAGCAGCCAAGAGCCCCGGGGGGCGGGCTACACCTTC.

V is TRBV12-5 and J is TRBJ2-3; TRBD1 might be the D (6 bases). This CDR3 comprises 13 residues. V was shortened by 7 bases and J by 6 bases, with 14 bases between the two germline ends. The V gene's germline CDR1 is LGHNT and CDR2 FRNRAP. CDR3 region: CASAPSGVDTQYF. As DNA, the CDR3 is TGTGCTAGTGCCCCCTCAGGGGTGGATACGCAGTATTTT.

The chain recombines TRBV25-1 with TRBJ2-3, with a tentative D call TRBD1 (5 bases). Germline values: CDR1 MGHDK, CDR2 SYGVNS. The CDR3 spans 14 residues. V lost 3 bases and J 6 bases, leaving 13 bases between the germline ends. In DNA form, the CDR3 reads TGTGCCAGCAGTGAGGCGCAGGGTTCGGATACGCAGTATTTT. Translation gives CASSEAQGSDTQYF.

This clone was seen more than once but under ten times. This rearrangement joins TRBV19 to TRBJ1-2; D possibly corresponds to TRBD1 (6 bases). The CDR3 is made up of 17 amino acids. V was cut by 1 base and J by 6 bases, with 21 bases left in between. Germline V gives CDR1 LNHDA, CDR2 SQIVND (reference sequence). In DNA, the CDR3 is TGTGCCAGTAGTATAGCCTACCCGACAGGTGGAGTTAATGGCTACACCTTC. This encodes CASSIAYPTGGVNGYTF.

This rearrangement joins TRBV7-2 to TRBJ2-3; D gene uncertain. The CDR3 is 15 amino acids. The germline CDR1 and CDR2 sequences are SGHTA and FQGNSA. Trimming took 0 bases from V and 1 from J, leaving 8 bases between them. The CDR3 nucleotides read TGTGCCAGCAGCTTAGCCGTGAGCCGCACAGATACGCAGTATTTT. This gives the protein CASSLAVSRTDTQYF.

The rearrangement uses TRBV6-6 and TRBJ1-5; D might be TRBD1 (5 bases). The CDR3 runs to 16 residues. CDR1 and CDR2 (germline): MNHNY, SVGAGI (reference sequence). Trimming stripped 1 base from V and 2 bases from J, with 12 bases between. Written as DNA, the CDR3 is TGTGCCAGCAGTTACTACCCGGGGGGGGGCAATCAGCCCCAGCATTTT. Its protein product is CASSYYPGGGNQPQHF.

CDR3 sequence: CASKLRWETEAFF. The CDR3 DNA sequence: TGTGCCAGCAAGTTAAGGTGGGAGACTGAAGCTTTCTTT. The chain carries TRBV27 and TRBJ1-1; no clear D gene. The CDR3 totals 13 residues. V was shortened by 7 bases and J by 5 bases, with 14 bases between the two germline ends. Germline V gene lookup returns CDR1 MNHEY and CDR2 SMNVEV (reference sequence).

In nucleotides, the CDR3 is TGTGCCAGCAGTGACGGTCCCAGGGAATCTTCACCCCTCCACTTT. Amino acids: CASSDGPRESSPLHF. This rearrangement joins TRBV6-4 to TRBJ1-6, with D possibly being TRBD1 (5 bases). Germline assignment: CDR1 MRHNA and CDR2 SNTAGT. V was cut by 2 bases and J by 9 bases, with 14 bases left in between. The CDR3 is 15 residues long.

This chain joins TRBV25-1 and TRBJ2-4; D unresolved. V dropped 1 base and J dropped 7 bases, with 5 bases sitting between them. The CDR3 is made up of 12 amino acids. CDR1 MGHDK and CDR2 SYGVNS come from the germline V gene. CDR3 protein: CASSELENIQYF. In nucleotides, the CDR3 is TGTGCCAGCAGTGAATTGGAGAACATTCAGTACTTC.

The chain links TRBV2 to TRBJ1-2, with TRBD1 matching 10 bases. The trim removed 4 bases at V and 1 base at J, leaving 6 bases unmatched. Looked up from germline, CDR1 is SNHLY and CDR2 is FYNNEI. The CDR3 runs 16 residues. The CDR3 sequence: CASSATWTGGNYGYTF. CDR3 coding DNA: TGTGCCAGCAGTGCGACGTGGACAGGGGGTAACTATGGCTACACCTTC.

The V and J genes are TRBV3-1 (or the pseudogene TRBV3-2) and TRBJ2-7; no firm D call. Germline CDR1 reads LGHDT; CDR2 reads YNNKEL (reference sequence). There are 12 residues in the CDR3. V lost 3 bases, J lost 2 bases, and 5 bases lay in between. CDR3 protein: CASSQGTYEQYV. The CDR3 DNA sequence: TGTGCCAGCAGCCAGGGCACCTACGAGCAGTACGTC.

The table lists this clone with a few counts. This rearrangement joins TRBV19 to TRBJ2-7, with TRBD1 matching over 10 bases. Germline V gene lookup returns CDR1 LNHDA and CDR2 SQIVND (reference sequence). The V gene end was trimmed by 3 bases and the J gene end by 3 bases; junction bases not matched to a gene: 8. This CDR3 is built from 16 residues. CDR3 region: CASSIGGQGPCYEQYV. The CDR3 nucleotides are TGTGCCAGTAGTATCGGGGGACAGGGGCCCTGCTACGAGCAGTACGTC.